These T cell receptor beta chains were read from a single sample in a study of CD8+CD57+ T cells in acquired aplastic anemia. TCRdb recomputed calls from the reads with MiXCR, one row per CDR3 protein. The profile shows about 400,000 distinct CDR3 sequences, 65% to 80% of them singletons. Sequencing input: sorted CD4+, CD8+, or CD8+CD57+ T cells (not recorded which) from PBMCs. These TCRs come from a human donor in good health, serving as a control. Both conserved end residues are part of each CDR3. A D gene is named only where the DNA matches it firmly. Clone size, where shown, is once, few, many, or a class for clones that have expanded.

NA	TRBV7-9	NA	TRBJ2-5	TGTGCCAGCTGCGGGGTCCGTAGGGGGGTTACGGAGACCCAGTACTTC	CASCGVRRGVTETQYF
once	TRBV2	NA	TRBJ1-2	TGTGCCAGAAGCGCCCCAGACCAACGACTCTTCGATGGCTACACCTTC	CARSAPDQRLFDGYTF
many	TRBV9	NA	TRBJ1-2	TGTGCCAGCAGCGTAGAGGGTTACTCCTACACCTTC	CASSVEGYSYTF
NA	TRBV20-1	NA	TRBJ2-3	TGCAGTGCTAGAACGGGACCCACAGATACGCAGTATTTT	CSARTGPTDTQYF
NA	TRBV2	NA	TRBJ1-3	TGTGCCAGCAGAGGGACATCGGCTCTCTCTGGAAACACCATATATTTT	CASRGTSALSGNTIYF
NA	TRBV6-5	TRBD1	TRBJ1-4	TGTGCCAGCAGTTCTGACAGGGCTAATGAAAAACTGTTTTTT	CASSSDRANEKLFF
once	TRBV7-2	NA	TRBJ1-3	TGTGCCAGTACCTCTGCCTCAGGGGCGGCTGGAAACACCATATATTTT	CASTSASGAAGNTIYF
NA	TRBV7-3	NA	TRBJ2-2	TGTGCCAGCAGCTTGACCCACAGGGCCGGGGAGCTGTTTTTT	CASSLTHRAGELFF
NA	TRBV15	NA	TRBJ1-2	TGTGCCACCAGCACCCGGGACGGCTATGGCTACACCTTC	CATSTRDGYGYTF
NA	TRBV7-9	TRBD1	TRBJ1-1	TGTGCCAGCAGCTCGGGGACAGGGGTCGGGACTGACCTCTTCTTT	CASSSGTGVGTDLFF
many	TRBV18	NA	TRBJ2-5	TGTGCCAGCTCACCATTTGGCCAGGGTAGCCAAGAGACCCAGTACTTC	CASSPFGQGSQETQYF
NA	TRBV15	NA	TRBJ1-6	TGTGCCACCAGCAGGGGAGGGGGGAGATCCACCCTCCACTTT	CATSRGGGRSTLHF
NA	TRBV5-1	TRBD1	TRBJ1-1	TGCGCCAGCAGCTTGGCCGGACAGGGAATTGAAGCTTTCTTT	CASSLAGQGIEAFF
NA	TRBV24-1	NA	TRBJ1-2	TGTGCTGCTAGTGGGCCCAGGGTTAGTTGTGGCTACACCTTC	CAASGPRVSCGYTF
NA	TRBV14	TRBD1	TRBJ1-1	TGTGCCAGCAGCCAGATCCGAGGGACAGGGGGCGATACTGAAGCTTTCTTT	CASSQIRGTGGDTEAFF
NA	TRBV20-1	TRBD1	TRBJ1-2	TGCAGTGCTGACCCTGGACAGGGGATCTTCTATGGCTACACCTTC	CSADPGQGIFYGYTF
many	TRBV9	NA	TRBJ1-1	TGTGCCAGCAGCGTAGGGGGGGTAAACGGGAGGGAAGCTTTCTTT	CASSVGGVNGREAFF
once	TRBV10-3	NA	TRBJ2-3	TGTGCCATCAGTTCAGGCCCGAGGCGTTCGGATACGCAGTATTTT	CAISSGPRRSDTQYF
NA	TRBV9	NA	TRBJ2-5	TGTGCCAGCAGCGTAGGGGCCCTAACTACCGCCCAAGAGACCCAGTACTTC	CASSVGALTTAQETQYF
NA	TRBV20-1	NA	TRBJ1-2	TGCAGTGCTATCGGGACACGGGGCTACAATGGCTACACCTTC	CSAIGTRGYNGYTF
few	TRBV2	TRBD1	TRBJ1-6	TGTGCCAGCAGTGAAACAGGGGTCAATTCACCCCTCCACTTT	CASSETGVNSPLHF
NA	TRBV5-1	NA	TRBJ2-7	TGCGCCAGCAGCGATAGCCTATTCAACCTTTCCGAGCAGTACTTC	CASSDSLFNLSEQYF
NA	TRBV9	NA	TRBJ2-3	TGTGCCAGCAGCGTAGAGGTTAATGGCGGGGTTAACTCCAATGAGCAGTATTTT	CASSVEVNGGVNSNEQYF
NA	TRBV24-1	NA	TRBJ2-2	TGTGCCACCAGTTGGGGCCCCGCGGAACTGTTTTTT	CATSWGPAELFF
NA	TRBV9	TRBD2	TRBJ2-5	TGTGCCAGCAGCGGATATAGCGGGGACACCCAAGAGACCCAGTACTTC	CASSGYSGDTQETQYF
NA	TRBV6-4	NA	TRBJ2-7	TGTGCCAGCCGCGGTGACCGGGGGCCTACCTACGAGCAGTACTTC	CASRGDRGPTYEQYF
NA	TRBV12-3/TRBV12-4	NA	TRBJ1-2	TGTGCCAGCAGAACCGACAGAGGGTATGGCTACACCTTC	CASRTDRGYGYTF
NA	TRBV7-9	NA	TRBJ1-1	TGTGCCAGCAGCTTAGAAACGGGTGCTAATTCAGCTTTCTTT	CASSLETGANSAFF
NA	TRBV5-6	NA	TRBJ2-5	TGTGCCAGCAGCTCACCCCGAGGGCATACTCAGTACTTC	CASSSPRGHTQYF
once	TRBV5-6	NA	TRBJ1-5	TGTGCCAACAGCTTTCAGACGAAGGTGGGCAATCAGCCCCAGCATTTT	CANSFQTKVGNQPQHF
NA	TRBV4-2	NA	TRBJ2-7	TGTGCCAGCAGCCGTGGGATAACCGGGTCGAGTACCTGCGAGCAGTACTTC	CASSRGITGSSTCEQYF
NA	TRBV20-1	NA	TRBJ1-2	TGCAGTGCTAGAGGAAGCGGACCCGAATGCTACACCTTC	CSARGSGPECYTF
many	TRBV6-2/TRBV6-3	NA	TRBJ2-2	TGTGCCAGCATGAGACTGATGAACACCGGGGAGCTGTTTTTT	CASMRLMNTGELFF
once	TRBV3-2	NA	TRBJ2-1	TGTGCCAGCACCCAGGAACACCTATACAAAGAGCAGTTCTTC	CASTQEHLYKEQFF
NA	TRBV7-2	NA	TRBJ1-1	TGTGCCAGCAGCTTAATGGGAGTGGGGACTAACACTGAAGCTTTCTTT	CASSLMGVGTNTEAFF
many	TRBV6-5	NA	TRBJ2-6	TGTGCCAGCAGTTACTCATCCAGCACTGGGGCCAACGTCCTGACTTTC	CASSYSSSTGANVLTF
many	TRBV27	NA	TRBJ2-7	TGTGCCAGCGGGGATTACGCCTACGAGCAGTACTTC	CASGDYAYEQYF
NA	TRBV4-2	TRBD1	TRBJ1-2	TGTGCCACCAGCCAAGTGCCCCGGACAGGTGGCTACACCTTC	CATSQVPRTGGYTF